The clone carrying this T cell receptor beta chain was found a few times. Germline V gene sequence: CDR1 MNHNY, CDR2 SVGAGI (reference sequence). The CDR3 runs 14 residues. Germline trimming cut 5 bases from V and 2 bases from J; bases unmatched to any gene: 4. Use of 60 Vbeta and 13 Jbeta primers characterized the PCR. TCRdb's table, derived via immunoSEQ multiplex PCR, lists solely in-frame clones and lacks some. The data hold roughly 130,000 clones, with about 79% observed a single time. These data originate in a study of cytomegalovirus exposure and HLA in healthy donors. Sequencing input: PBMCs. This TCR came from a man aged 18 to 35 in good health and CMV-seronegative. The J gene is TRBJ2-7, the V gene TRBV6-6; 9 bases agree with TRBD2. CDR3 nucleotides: TGTGCCAGCAGTGCCGGGACTAGCCCCTACGAGCAGTACTTC. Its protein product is CASSAGTSPYEQYF.